This TCR beta chain was sequenced in a study of CD8 T cells in ankylosing spondylitis (dated by TCRdb to 2017 to 2019). Notes on the research overall: The study profiled T cell receptor beta repertoires in healthy donors and ankylosing spondylitis patients to find disease-linked TCR variants. The full study cohort comprised about 25 ankylosing spondylitis patients and over a hundred healthy donors. Peripheral blood was sampled, and synovial fluid was additionally collected from ankylosing spondylitis patients. Findings and caveats that apply to the study as a whole: Some motif variants were previously reported in synovial fluid and blood of reactive arthritis patients, suggesting common disease-initiation mechanisms. Significant enrichment of the disease-linked clones was reported in matched synovial fluid samples from ankylosing spondylitis patients. The disease-linked clones had a CD8+ phenotype and were found at relatively low frequencies in peripheral blood. Blood from ankylosing spondylitis patients appeared to be characterized by a TCR beta motif composed of several highly homologous amino acid variants.

This clonotype was recorded a few times. This clone's antigen is unknown. The sample holds no much larger clone one base away, and base qualities are not on file. The sequencer was an Illumina HiSeq 2500. Quantitative 5'-RACE with molecular barcodes was used to prepare TCR beta libraries. Regarding the original processing steps: To identify disease-linked TCR variants, a new computational method was used, one built on a probabilistic model of VDJ rearrangement. TCRdb cleaned the public reads at Q25 with fastp, built clones with MiXCR and kept in-frame beta chains. Rows with a matching CDR3 protein are joined into one entry that keeps the most common DNA and genes. TCRdb, rather than the study authors, made the V and J calls. Present in this sample are 250,000 to 300,000 distinct CDR3 sequences, around 19% of which were seen just once. The ten largest make up 7.8% of the sample. V is pruned by 6 bases and J by 4 bases, leaving 5 bases of the junction without a gene match. Counted from cysteine to phenylalanine, this CDR3 has 14 amino acids. The kept DNA is CDR3 alone, 42 bases in frame from the first base. The germline V gene encodes CDR1 DFQATT and CDR2 SNEGSKA (reference sequence).

The V and J genes are TRBV20-1 and TRBJ2-1; 11 central nucleotides agree with TRBD1. The sequence was collected from a male donor with ankylosing spondylitis or in good health (not recorded which). The sample comprised blood, either unsorted or a sorted T cell fraction (not recorded which). The CDR3 protein: CSAPGDRGYNEQFF. The bases read TGCAGTGCACCGGGGGACAGGGGGTACAATGAGCAGTTCTTC.